In its sample, the clone carrying this TCR beta chain was seen once. The data originate from a study of blood T cell repertoires in COVID-19. Methods used by the authors: Amplification of reference gene primers provided the estimated nucleated cell counts. Data came from immunoSEQ multiplex PCR; TCRdb stores just in-frame clones and leaves some out. That table gives V, J and clone size, and the DNA gave D and trimming. Here the sample spans 330,000 or so clones, 80% to 90% being singletons. Recovered Cohort 3 donors showed two negative PCRs, clearance, or symptom resolution. The junction had 8 bases not matched to a gene; V was cut back by 6 bases and J by 6 bases. The CDR3 spans 14 residues. The germline CDR1 and CDR2 sequences are MNHEY and SVGAGI.

This clonotype was sampled from a man aged 25 to 40 who had recovered from COVID-19. The chain uses TRBV6-5 and TRBJ2-7; 10 bases map to TRBD2. The sequenced sample was PBMCs or T cells enriched from blood (not recorded which). As DNA, the CDR3 is TGTGCCAGCAGGGGAGCGGGGGGGCTCGGCGAGCAGTACTTC. The encoded protein is CASRGAGGLGEQYF.